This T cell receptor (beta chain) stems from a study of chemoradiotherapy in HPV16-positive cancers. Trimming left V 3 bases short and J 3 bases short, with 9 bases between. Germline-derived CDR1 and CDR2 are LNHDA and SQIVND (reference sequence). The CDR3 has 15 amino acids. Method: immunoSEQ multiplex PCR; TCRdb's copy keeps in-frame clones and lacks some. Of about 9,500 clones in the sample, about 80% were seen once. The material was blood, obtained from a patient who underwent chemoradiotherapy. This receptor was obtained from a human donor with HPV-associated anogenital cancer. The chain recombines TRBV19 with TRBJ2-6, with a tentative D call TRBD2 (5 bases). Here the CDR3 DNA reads TGTGCCAGTAGTATCGGACTGTATGGGGCCAACGTCCTGACTTTC. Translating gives CASSIGLYGANVLTF.